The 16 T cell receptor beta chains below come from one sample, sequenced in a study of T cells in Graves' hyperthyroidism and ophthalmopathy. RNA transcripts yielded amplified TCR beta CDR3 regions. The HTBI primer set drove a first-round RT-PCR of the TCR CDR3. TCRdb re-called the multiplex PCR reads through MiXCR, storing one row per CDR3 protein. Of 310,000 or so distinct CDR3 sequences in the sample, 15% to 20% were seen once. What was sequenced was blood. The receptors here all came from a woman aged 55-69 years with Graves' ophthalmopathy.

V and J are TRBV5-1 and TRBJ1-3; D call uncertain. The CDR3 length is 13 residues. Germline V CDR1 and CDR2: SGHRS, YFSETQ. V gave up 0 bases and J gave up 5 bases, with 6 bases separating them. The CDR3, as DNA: TGCGCCAGCAGCTTGGACGACAGAAACACCATATATTTT. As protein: CASSLDDRNTIYF.

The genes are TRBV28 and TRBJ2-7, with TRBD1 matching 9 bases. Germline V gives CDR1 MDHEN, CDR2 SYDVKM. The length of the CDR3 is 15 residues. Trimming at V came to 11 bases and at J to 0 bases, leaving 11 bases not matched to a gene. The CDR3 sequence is CAAWFPGQGSYEQYF. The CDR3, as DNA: TGTGCCGCCTGGTTTCCGGGACAGGGCTCCTACGAGCAGTACTTC.

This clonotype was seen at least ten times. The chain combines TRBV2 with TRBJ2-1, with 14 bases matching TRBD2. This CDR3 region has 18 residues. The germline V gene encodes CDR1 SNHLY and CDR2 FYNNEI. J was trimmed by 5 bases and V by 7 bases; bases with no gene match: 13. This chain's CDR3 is CASIRLAGGQVGDNEQFF. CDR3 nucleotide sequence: TGTGCCAGCATTAGACTAGCGGGGGGGCAGGTCGGCGACAATGAGCAGTTCTTC.

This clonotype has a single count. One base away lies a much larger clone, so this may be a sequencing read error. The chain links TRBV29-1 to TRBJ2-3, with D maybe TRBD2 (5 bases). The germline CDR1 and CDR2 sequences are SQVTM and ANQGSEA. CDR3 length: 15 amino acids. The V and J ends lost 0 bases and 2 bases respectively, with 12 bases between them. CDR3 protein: CSVEDLATATDTQYF. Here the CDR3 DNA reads TGCAGCGTTGAAGATCTAGCAACAGCCACAGATACGCAGTATTTT.

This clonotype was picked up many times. The CDR3 sequence: CASIRRDLQGGAYEQYF. The CDR3 coding sequence is TGTGCCAGCATCCGAAGGGACCTCCAGGGGGGTGCCTACGAGCAGTACTTC. The rearrangement links TRBV27 to TRBJ2-7, with a weak D call TRBD1 (7 bases). V dropped 7 bases and J dropped 2 bases, with 24 bases sitting between them. The CDR3 has 17 amino acids. CDR1 MNHEY and CDR2 SMNVEV come from the germline V gene (reference sequence).

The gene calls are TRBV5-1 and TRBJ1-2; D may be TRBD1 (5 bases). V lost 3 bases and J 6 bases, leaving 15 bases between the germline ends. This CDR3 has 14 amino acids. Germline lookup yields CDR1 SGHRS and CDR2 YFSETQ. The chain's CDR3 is CASSSGTPLDGYTF. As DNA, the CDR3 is TGCGCCAGCAGCTCCGGGACCCCATTGGATGGCTACACCTTC.

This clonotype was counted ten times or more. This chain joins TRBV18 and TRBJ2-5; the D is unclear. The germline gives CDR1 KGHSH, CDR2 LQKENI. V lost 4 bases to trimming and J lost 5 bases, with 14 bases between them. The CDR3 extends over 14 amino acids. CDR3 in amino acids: CASSLRKGQETQYF. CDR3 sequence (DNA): TGTGCCAGCTCACTCCGGAAGGGTCAGGAGACCCAGTACTTC.

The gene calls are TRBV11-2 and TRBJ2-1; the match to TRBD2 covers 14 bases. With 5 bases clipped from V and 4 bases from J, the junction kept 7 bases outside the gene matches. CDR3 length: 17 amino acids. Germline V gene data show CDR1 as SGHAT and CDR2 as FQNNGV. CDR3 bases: TGTGCCAGCAGCCTCGGACTAGCGGGAGGTTATTACAATGAGCAGTTCTTC. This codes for CASSLGLAGGYYNEQFF.

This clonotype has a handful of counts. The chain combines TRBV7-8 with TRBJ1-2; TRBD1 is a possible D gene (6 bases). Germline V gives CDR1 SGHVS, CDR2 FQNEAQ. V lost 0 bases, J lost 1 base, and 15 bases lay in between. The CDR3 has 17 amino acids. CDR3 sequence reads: CASSLALYRVNNYGYTF. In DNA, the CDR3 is TGTGCCAGCAGCTTAGCGCTATACAGGGTAAATAACTATGGCTACACCTTC. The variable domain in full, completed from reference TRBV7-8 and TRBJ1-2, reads GAGVSQSPRYKVAKRGQDVALRCDPISGHVSLFWYQQALGQGPEFLTYFQNEAQLDKSGLPSDRFFAERPEGSVSTLKIQRTQQEDSAVYLCASSLALYRVNNYGYTFGSGTRLTVV.

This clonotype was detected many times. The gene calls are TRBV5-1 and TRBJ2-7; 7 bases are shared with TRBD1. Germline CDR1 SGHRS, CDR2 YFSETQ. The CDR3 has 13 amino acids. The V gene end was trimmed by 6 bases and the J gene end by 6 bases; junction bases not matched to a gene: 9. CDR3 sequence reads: CASKSTGTPEQYF. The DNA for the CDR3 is TGCGCCAGCAAGTCGACAGGGACCCCCGAGCAGTACTTC.

The chain's CDR3 is CASSWRTDQPQHF. Here the CDR3 DNA reads TGTGCCAGCAGCTGGCGGACAGATCAGCCCCAGCATTTT. V is TRBV7-2 and J is TRBJ1-5; D perhaps matches TRBD1 (6 bases). Trimming left V 4 bases short and J 5 bases short, with 9 bases between. This CDR3 has 13 amino acids. Germline V CDR1 and CDR2: SGHTA, FQGNSA.

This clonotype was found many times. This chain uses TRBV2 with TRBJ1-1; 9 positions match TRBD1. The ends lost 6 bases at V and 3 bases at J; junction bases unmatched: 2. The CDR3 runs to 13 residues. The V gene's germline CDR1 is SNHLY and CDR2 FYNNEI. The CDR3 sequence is CASRRDRDTEAFF. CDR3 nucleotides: TGTGCCAGCAGGAGGGACAGGGACACTGAAGCTTTCTTT.

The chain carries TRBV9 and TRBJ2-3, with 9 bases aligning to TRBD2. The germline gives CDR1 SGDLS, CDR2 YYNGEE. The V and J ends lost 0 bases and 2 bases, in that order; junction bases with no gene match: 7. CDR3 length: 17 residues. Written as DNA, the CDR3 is TGTGCCAGCAGCGTAGGAATAGCGGGGGCCCTCACAGATACGCAGTATTTT. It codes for CASSVGIAGALTDTQYF.

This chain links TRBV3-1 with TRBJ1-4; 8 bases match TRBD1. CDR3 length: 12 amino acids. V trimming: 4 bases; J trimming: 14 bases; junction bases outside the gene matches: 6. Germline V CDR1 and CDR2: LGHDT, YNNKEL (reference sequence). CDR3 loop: CASSLYGQGLFF. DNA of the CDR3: TGTGCCAGCAGCCTTTACGGACAGGGCCTGTTTTTT. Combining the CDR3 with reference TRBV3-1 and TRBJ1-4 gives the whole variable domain DTAVSQTPKYLVTQMGNDKSIKCEQNLGHDTMYWYKQDSKKFLKIMFSYNNKELIINETVPNRFSPKSPDKAHLNLHINSLELGDSAVYFCASSLYGQGLFFGSGTQLSVL.

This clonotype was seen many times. The CDR3 region has the DNA TGTGCCAGCAGTGAATTGGGGACAGGGGGCTATGGCTACACCTTC. Amino acid sequence: CASSELGTGGYGYTF. The chain is built from TRBV6-1 and TRBJ1-2; 11 nucleotides line up with TRBD1. CDR1 and CDR2 from the germline V gene are MNHNS and SASEGT. This CDR3 spans 15 amino acids. Trimming removed 2 bases from V and 4 bases from J; junction bases left unmatched: 3.

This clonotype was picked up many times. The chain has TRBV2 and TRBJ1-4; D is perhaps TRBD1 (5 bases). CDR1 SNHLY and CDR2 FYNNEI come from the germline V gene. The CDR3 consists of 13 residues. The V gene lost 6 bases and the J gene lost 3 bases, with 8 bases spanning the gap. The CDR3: CASRRQSNEKLFF. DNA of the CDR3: TGTGCCAGCAGGAGACAGTCTAATGAAAAACTGTTTTTT.